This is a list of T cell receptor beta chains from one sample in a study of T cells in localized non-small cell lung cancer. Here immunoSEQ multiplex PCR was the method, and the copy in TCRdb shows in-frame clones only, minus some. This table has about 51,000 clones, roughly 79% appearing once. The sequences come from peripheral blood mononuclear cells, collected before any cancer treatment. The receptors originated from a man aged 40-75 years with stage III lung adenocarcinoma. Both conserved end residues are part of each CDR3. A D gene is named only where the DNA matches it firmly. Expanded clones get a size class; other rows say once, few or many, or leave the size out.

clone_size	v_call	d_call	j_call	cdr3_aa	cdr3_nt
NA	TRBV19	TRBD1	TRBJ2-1	CASSPTGLSVDEQFF	TGTGCCAGTAGCCCGACAGGGTTATCCGTCGATGAGCAGTTCTTC
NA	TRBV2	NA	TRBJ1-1	CASLEQNTEAFF	TGTGCCAGCCTTGAGCAGAACACTGAAGCTTTCTTT
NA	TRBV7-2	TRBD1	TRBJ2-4	CASSLGDRVALLNIQYF	TGTGCCAGCAGCTTAGGTGACAGGGTGGCCCTACTAAACATTCAGTACTTC
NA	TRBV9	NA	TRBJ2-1	CASSVEGGTYNEQFF	TGTGCCAGCAGCGTAGAGGGGGGCACCTACAATGAGCAGTTCTTC
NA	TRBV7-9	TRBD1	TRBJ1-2	CASSRDSYGYTF	TGTGCCAGCAGCCGGGACAGCTATGGCTACACCTTC
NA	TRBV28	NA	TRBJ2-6	CASSFIFSSSGANVLTF	TGTGCCAGCAGTTTCATCTTTTCGAGCTCTGGGGCCAACGTCCTGACTTTC
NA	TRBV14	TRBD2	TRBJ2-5	CASSQDILAGVETQYF	TGTGCCAGCAGCCAAGATATATTGGCGGGGGTGGAGACCCAGTACTTC
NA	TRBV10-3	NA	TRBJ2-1	CAIGVIAVDNEQFF	TGTGCCATCGGGGTTATAGCAGTCGACAATGAGCAGTTCTTC
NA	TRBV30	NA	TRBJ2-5	CAWGKDTTRETQYF	TGTGCCTGGGGAAAGGACACCACACGTGAGACCCAGTACTTC
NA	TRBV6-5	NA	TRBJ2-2	CASAGRDTGELFF	TGTGCCAGCGCGGGGCGGGACACCGGGGAGCTGTTTTTT
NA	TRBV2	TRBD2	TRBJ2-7	CASRRQAWGGYEQYF	TGTGCCAGCAGACGCCAAGCGTGGGGGGGCTACGAGCAGTACTTC
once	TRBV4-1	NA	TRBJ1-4	CASSQVSATNEKLFF	TGCGCCAGCAGCCAAGTCTCAGCAACTAATGAAAAACTGTTTTTT
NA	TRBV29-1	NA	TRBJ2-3	CSVETDRNTQYF	TGCAGCGTTGAGACGGACAGAAATACGCAGTATTTT
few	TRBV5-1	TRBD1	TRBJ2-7	CASSFSPMTGEGQYF	TGCGCCAGCAGCTTCTCACCTATGACAGGGGAAGGGCAGTACTTC
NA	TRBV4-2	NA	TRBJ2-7	CASSLGGQIIYEQYF	TGTGCCAGCAGCTTGGGCGGACAGATTATTTACGAGCAGTACTTC
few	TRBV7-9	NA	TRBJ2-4	CASSLVQEASLIQYF	TGTGCCAGCAGCTTAGTTCAGGAAGCGTCGCTCATTCAGTACTTC
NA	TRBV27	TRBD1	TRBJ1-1	CASSLGRDSVFEAFF	TGTGCCAGCAGTTTGGGCCGGGACAGCGTGTTTGAAGCTTTCTTT
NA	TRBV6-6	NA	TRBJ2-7	CASSASAGTYEQYF	TGTGCCAGTTCAGCTTCTGCGGGGACCTACGAGCAGTACTTC
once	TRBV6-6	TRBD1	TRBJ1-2	CASKGTGVYGYTF	TGTGCCAGCAAGGGGACAGGGGTCTATGGCTACACCTTC
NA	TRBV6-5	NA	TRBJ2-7	CASSLGPTYEQYF	TGTGCCAGCAGTCTAGGGCCCACCTACGAGCAGTACTTC
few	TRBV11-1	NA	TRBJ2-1	CASSYIQGSYNEQFF	TGTGCCAGCAGCTACATACAGGGCTCCTACAATGAGCAGTTCTTC
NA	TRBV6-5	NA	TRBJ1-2	CASSRGPAGYTF	TGTGCCAGCAGTCGTGGGCCGGCTGGCTACACCTTC
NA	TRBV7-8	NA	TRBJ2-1	CASSLPLQAPNPRDEQFF	TGTGCCAGCAGCTTACCCCTCCAAGCGCCCAACCCGAGAGATGAGCAGTTCTTC
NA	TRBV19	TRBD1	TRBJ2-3	CASNEGQTSTDTQYF	TGTGCCAGTAACGAGGGACAGACTAGCACAGATACGCAGTATTTT
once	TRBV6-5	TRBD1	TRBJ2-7	CASSARQGWAQGQYF	TGTGCCAGCAGTGCTCGACAGGGATGGGCGCAGGGGCAGTACTTC
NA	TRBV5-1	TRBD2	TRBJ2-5	CASSGASGGETQYF	TGCGCCAGCAGCGGTGCTAGCGGGGGCGAGACCCAGTACTTC
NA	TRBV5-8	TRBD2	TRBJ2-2	CASSLALAGTGELFF	TGTGCCAGCAGCTTGGCCCTAGCGGGGACCGGGGAGCTGTTTTTT
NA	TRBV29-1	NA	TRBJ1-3	CSVAGTYPQSGNTIYF	TGCAGCGTTGCGGGAACTTACCCCCAGTCCGGAAACACCATATATTTT
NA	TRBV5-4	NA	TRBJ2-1	CASSRSGGQSSYNEQFF	TGTGCCAGCAGCCGCTCCGGGGGGCAAAGCTCCTACAATGAGCAGTTCTTC
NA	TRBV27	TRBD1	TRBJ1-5	CASSLGGQYNQPQHF	TGTGCCAGCAGTTTAGGGGGACAGTACAATCAGCCCCAGCATTTT
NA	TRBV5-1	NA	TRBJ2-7	CASSLKQLYEQYF	TGCGCCAGCAGCTTGAAGCAGCTCTACGAGCAGTACTTC
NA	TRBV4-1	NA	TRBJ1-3	CASSQGLGQFSGNTIYF	TGCGCCAGCAGCCAGGGTCTTGGACAGTTCTCTGGAAACACCATATATTTT
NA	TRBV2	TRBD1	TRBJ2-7	CASSGDSWIGEQYF	TGTGCCAGCAGTGGGGACAGTTGGATCGGCGAGCAGTACTTC
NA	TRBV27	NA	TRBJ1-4	CASSLNAQLALGLFF	TGTGCCAGCAGTTTAAATGCACAGCTAGCCTTGGGACTGTTTTTT
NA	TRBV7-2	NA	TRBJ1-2	CASSSDAPYGYTF	TGTGCCAGCAGCTCCGACGCACCGTATGGCTACACCTTC